This entry describes one T cell receptor beta chain. An end of the junction differs from the germline gene, which may be a read error. Clones were read by immunoSEQ multiplex PCR, and TCRdb kept only the in-frame ones, dropping some. The sample yields about 74,000 clones, 90% seen once. This entry comes from a study of blood T cell repertoires in COVID-19. Study at large: Spain, Italy and the United States supplied samples that represented acute and convalescent COVID-19.

Germline lookup yields CDR1 SGHAT and CDR2 FQNNGV. This CDR3 region has 13 residues. The chain combines TRBV11-2 with TRBJ2-7, with D maybe TRBD1 (6 bases). Sequencing was performed on peripheral blood. The source is a man between 50 and 59 years old with acute or convalescent COVID-19. DNA for the CDR3: TGTGCCAGCAGCTTCGGGACACTTTACGGGCAGTACTTC. Translation: CASSFGTLYGQYF.